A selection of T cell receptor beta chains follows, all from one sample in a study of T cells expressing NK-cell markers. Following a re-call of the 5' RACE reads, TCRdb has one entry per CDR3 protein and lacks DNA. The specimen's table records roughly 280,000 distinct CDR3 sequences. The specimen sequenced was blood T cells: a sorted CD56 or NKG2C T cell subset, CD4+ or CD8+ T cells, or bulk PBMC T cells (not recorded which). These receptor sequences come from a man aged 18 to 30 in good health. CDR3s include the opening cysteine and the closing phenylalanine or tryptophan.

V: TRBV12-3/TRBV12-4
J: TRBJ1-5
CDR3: CASSLAQIGNQPQHF

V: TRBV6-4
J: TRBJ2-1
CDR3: CASSSGSNNEQFF

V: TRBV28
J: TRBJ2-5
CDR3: CASSLGEGGLETQYF

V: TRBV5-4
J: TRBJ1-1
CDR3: CASRMRGLGTEAFF

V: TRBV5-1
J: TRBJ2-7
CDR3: CASSGGPNYEQYF

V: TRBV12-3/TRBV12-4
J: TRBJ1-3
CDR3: CASSFMGTGNTIYF

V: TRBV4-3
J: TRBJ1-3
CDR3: CASSQDKFSGNTIYF

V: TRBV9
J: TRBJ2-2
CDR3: CASSVSSTNTGELFF

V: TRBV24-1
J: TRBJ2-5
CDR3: CATEGGETQYF

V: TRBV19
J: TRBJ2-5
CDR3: CASRRGQQETQYF

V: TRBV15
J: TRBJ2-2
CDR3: CATSKKGTGELFF

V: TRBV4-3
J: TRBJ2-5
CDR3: CASSQAPRGETQYF

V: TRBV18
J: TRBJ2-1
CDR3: CASSRTSGVYNEQFF

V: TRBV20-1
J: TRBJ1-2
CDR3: CSAIAGLGGYTF

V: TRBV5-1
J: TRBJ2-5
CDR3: CASSLDLGGVGETQYF

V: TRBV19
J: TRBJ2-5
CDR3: CASSTLGQGRETQYF

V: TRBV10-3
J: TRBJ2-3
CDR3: CAISEPGSTDTQYF

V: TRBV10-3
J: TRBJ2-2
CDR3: CAISDSREGRTGELFF

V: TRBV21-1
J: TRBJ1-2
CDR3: CASSNGGDGYTF

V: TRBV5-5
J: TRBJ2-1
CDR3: CASSPSRFYNEQFF

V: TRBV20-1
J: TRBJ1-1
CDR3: CSASIDSLNTEAFF

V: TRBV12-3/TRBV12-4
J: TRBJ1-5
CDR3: CASSPDMRGQPQHF

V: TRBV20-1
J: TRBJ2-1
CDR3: CSAIPGTGYNEQFF